This TCR beta chain comes out of a study of cytomegalovirus exposure and HLA in healthy donors. Study-wide results and caveats: Clusters of TCRs from the first cohort tended to co-occur in the 120 validation repertoires (as a later analysis found). Investigators reported under 200 TCR beta chains as tied to cytomegalovirus. Among the CMV-associated chains, three were confirmed in vitro as specific for CMV antigens.

Generated by immunoSEQ multiplex PCR, the TCRdb table keeps only in-frame clones and is missing some. The table shows approximately 60,000 clones, with 90% occurring only once. Donors were drawn from the approximately 110-subject validation cohort, separate from the approximately 680-subject first cohort. On this clone: Its matching antigen is unknown.

Trimming took off 6 bases at V and 1 base at J, with 16 bases between the two ends. The CDR3 is 15 residues long. Germline assignment: CDR1 MNHEY and CDR2 SMNVEV (reference sequence). The sequencing sample was made of PBMCs. The origin of this receptor is a man aged 18 to 29 in good health and CMV-seronegative. The V gene is TRBV27, the J gene TRBJ2-7; D is possibly TRBD1 (6 bases). CDR3 amino acids: CASSLNGQLSYEQYF. The CDR3 DNA is TGTGCCAGCAGCCTCAACGGACAGCTATCCTACGAGCAGTACTTC.